This TCR beta chain stems from a study of blood T cell repertoires in COVID-19. As for the study in general: From T cells, B-cell-depleted T cells, or PBMCs came the material, which was cDNA or gDNA.

Trimming removed 8 bases from V and 3 bases from J; junction bases left unmatched: 10. Germline CDR1 SGHAT, CDR2 FQNNGV. This CDR3 contains 16 residues. Using immunoSEQ multiplex PCR, the repertoire was profiled, and TCRdb retains in-frame clones only, with some absent. The sample has approximately 270,000 clones; roughly 90% are singletons. The sequence was obtained from a woman aged 60 to 75 who had recovered from COVID-19. The chain is built from TRBV11-2 and TRBJ2-7, with 13 bases lining up with TRBD2. Sequencing was carried out using PBMCs or T cells enriched from blood (not recorded which). The CDR3 protein is CASSGLAGDTDYEQYF. DNA for the CDR3: TGTGCCAGCTCTGGACTAGCGGGAGATACAGACTACGAGCAGTACTTC.